The 17 T cell receptor beta chains below come from one sample, sequenced in a study of Ad26.COV2.S vaccination and SARS-CoV-2 variants. Treatment meaning: approximately 18 received Ad26.COV2.S at low or high dose, single or two shots; about 5 received placebo; per-sample allocation not given. Sampling happened 63 days after the first vaccine or placebo injection. The method was immunoSEQ multiplex PCR; TCRdb's version includes in-frame clones alone and lacks a portion of them. The table includes fewer than 400,000 clones, roughly 80% detected once. This specimen was peripheral blood, taken in a trial of Ad26.COV2.S vaccine versus placebo. Source of these receptors: a person between 18 and 65 years old who received the Ad26.COV2.S COVID-19 vaccine or a placebo.

This clone was picked up a small number of times. V is TRBV7-9 and J is TRBJ1-6; D is uncertain. The V gene's germline CDR1 is SEHNR and CDR2 FQNEAQ (reference sequence). This CDR3 spans 15 amino acids. Trimming left V 1 base short and J 7 bases short, with 11 bases between. For the CDR3, the DNA is TGTGCCAGCAGCTTAGACCGGGTGGGGAATTCACCCCTCCACTTT. Encoded protein: CASSLDRVGNSPLHF.

The chain links TRBV11-2 to TRBJ2-1; TRBD1 or TRBD2 may be the D gene (5 bases each). CDR1 and CDR2 (germline): SGHAT, FQNNGV. Between the trimmed V and J ends, which lost 5 bases and 0 bases, there was a span of 14 bases. This CDR3 contains 16 residues. The CDR3 here is CASSPVRGPSYNEQFF. The CDR3 DNA reads TGTGCCAGCAGCCCCGTTAGGGGACCCTCCTACAATGAGCAGTTCTTC.

V and J are TRBV6-5 and TRBJ1-1; the match to TRBD1 covers 9 bases. The CDR3 is made up of 14 amino acids. Germline lookup yields CDR1 MNHEY and CDR2 SVGAGI. With 5 bases clipped from V and 3 bases from J, the junction kept 4 bases outside the gene matches. CDR3 DNA: TGTGCCAGCAGTACCGACAGGGGGGACACTGAAGCTTTCTTT. This encodes CASSTDRGDTEAFF.

The chain uses TRBV21-1 and TRBJ1-1. TRBV21-1 is termed a pseudogene. The CDR3 contains 14 residues. The CDR3 here is CASSKGRDNTEAFF. In DNA form, the CDR3 reads TGTGCCAGCAGCAAAGGGAGAGACAACACTGAAGCTTTCTTT.

The gene calls are TRBV13 and TRBJ2-5, with TRBD2 matching over 10 bases. The CDR3 contains 15 residues. Germline CDR1 reads PRHDT; CDR2 reads FYEKMQ (reference sequence). V shed 4 bases and J 4 bases; nucleotides not matched to a gene: 6. The CDR3 DNA is TGTGCCAGCAGCTGGGGGACTAGCGAGGGAGAGACCCAGTACTTC. Amino acid sequence: CASSWGTSEGETQYF. Variable domain in full (rest from reference TRBV13 and TRBJ2-5): AAGVIQSPRHLIKEKRETATLKCYPIPRHDTVYWYQQGPGQDPQFLISFYEKMQSDKGSIPDRFSAQQFSDYHSELNMSSLELGDSALYFCASSWGTSEGETQYFGPGTRLLVL.

The CDR3 protein is CASSKISLGVGVTCYEQYF. Written as DNA, the CDR3 is TGTGCCAGCAGCAAGATATCTTTAGGGGTCGGGGTCACCTGCTACGAGCAGTACTTC. This chain connects TRBV21-1 to TRBJ2-7. TRBV21-1 is deemed a pseudogene. CDR3 length: 19 amino acids.

This clone was detected only a few times. This chain links TRBV7-9 with TRBJ2-7; TRBD1 might be the D (5 bases). The ends were cut back, 5 bases at V and 3 bases at J, with 17 bases in the middle. This CDR3 is built from 15 residues. The germline V gene encodes CDR1 SEHNR and CDR2 FQNEAQ (reference sequence). The CDR3 region has the DNA TGTGCCAGCAGCCCCCCTAGGACAACAAGCTACGAGCAGTACTTC. It yields the protein CASSPPRTTSYEQYF.

A few counts support this clone. The chain uses TRBV6-1 and TRBJ1-2, with a possible D match to TRBD1 (5 bases). CDR1 is MNHNS, CDR2 SASEGT, per germline. The CDR3 spans 11 residues. V shed 3 bases and J shed 6 bases, with 5 bases lying between them. The CDR3 reads CASSDRDGYTF. The CDR3 region has the DNA TGTGCCAGCAGTGACAGGGATGGCTACACCTTC.

CDR3 DNA sequence: TGTGCCAGCAGCTTAGCGGTCCCTTTCACAGATACGCAGTATTTT. It encodes CASSLAVPFTDTQYF. The chain combines TRBV11-2 with TRBJ2-3; D not resolved. V was cut by 1 base and J by 2 bases, with 10 bases left in between. CDR3 size: 15 residues. Germline CDR1 SGHAT, CDR2 FQNNGV. The whole variable domain, filled in from reference TRBV11-2 and TRBJ2-3, reads EAGVAQSPRYKIIEKRQSVAFWCNPISGHATLYWYQQILGQGPKLLIQFQNNGVVDDSQLPKDRFSAERLKGVDSTLKIQPAKLEDSAVYLCASSLAVPFTDTQYFGPGTRLTVL.

The gene calls are TRBV6-6 and TRBJ2-6, with a tentative D call TRBD1 (5 bases). CDR1 MNHNY and CDR2 SVGAGI come from the germline V gene (reference sequence). CDR3 length: 16 residues. Trimming removed 6 bases from V and 0 bases from J, with 12 bases in between. CDR3 in amino acids: CASRESGLSGANVLTF. In nucleotides, the CDR3 is TGTGCCAGCAGAGAATCAGGGCTCTCTGGGGCCAACGTCCTGACTTTC.

The rearrangement links TRBV7-9 to TRBJ1-2; D is uncertain. Trimming pared 5 bases from V and 3 bases from J, leaving 10 bases between. The CDR3 has 13 amino acids. Germline V gene sequence: CDR1 SEHNR, CDR2 FQNEAQ (reference sequence). The CDR3 loop is CASSTNSYYGYTF. The CDR3 nucleotides are TGTGCCAGCAGCACTAACAGCTACTATGGCTACACCTTC.

The CDR3 DNA reads TGTGCCAGCAGCTTGCGGGGGGGCCGAGGGACCCAGTACTTC. This codes for CASSLRGGRGTQYF. The V call is TRBV7-2, the J call TRBJ2-5, with 9 positions matching TRBD2. The length of the CDR3 is 14 residues. V shed 3 bases and J 7 bases; nucleotides not matched to a gene: 6. The V gene's germline CDR1 is SGHTA and CDR2 FQGNSA.

The table lists this clone with a few counts. The chain carries TRBV18 and TRBJ2-2, with D tentatively TRBD1 (5 bases). Per the germline V gene, CDR1 is KGHSH and CDR2 is LQKENI. V lost 0 bases and J 0 bases, leaving 8 bases between the germline ends. The CDR3 contains 16 residues. CDR3 sequence: CASSPPGQSNTGELFF. The CDR3 DNA reads as TGTGCCAGCTCACCACCCGGACAATCGAACACCGGGGAGCTGTTTTTT. The full variable domain, with the rest looked up from reference TRBV18 and TRBJ2-2, is NAGVMQNPRHLVRRRGQEARLRCSPMKGHSHVYWYRQLPEEGLKFMVYLQKENIIDESGMPKERFSAEFPKEGPSILRIQQVVRGDSAAYFCASSPPGQSNTGELFFGEGSRLTVL.

This chain connects TRBV28 to TRBJ2-7; D is unresolved. The CDR3 totals 14 residues. In germline, CDR1 is MDHEN, CDR2 SYDVKM. The V end was cut by 2 bases, the J end by 3 bases, with 11 bases between. CDR3 residues: CASSLPGSGYEQYF. The CDR3 DNA reads TGTGCCAGCAGTTTACCTGGGTCGGGCTACGAGCAGTACTTC.

V is TRBV5-1 and J is TRBJ2-7; 8 positions agree with TRBD1. The CDR3 is 15 amino acids. J was trimmed by 3 bases and V by 0 bases; bases with no gene match: 5. From germline, CDR1 is SGHRS and CDR2 YFSETQ. CDR3 sequence reads: CASSLAPGTGYEQYF. The CDR3 DNA is TGCGCCAGCAGCTTGGCACCCGGGACAGGCTACGAGCAGTACTTC.

This chain joins TRBV28 and TRBJ2-2; 7 nucleotides line up with TRBD1. CDR3 size: 18 residues. Germline CDR1 and CDR2: MDHEN and SYDVKM. The ends lost 6 bases at V and 4 bases at J; junction bases unmatched: 17. DNA of the CDR3: TGTGCCAGCAGCCCAATTTTAGGGGGCTCGCAAAGCACCGGGGAGCTGTTTTTT. This gives the protein CASSPILGGSQSTGELFF.

The chain uses TRBV14 and TRBJ1-2; D unresolved. The germline V gene has CDR1 SGHDN and CDR2 FVKESK. This CDR3 is built from 16 residues. V was cut by 0 bases and J by 4 bases, with 15 bases left in between. The CDR3 sequence is CASSQDRSLSGYGYTF. CDR3 DNA sequence: TGTGCCAGCAGCCAAGATCGAAGTCTTTCCGGCTATGGCTACACCTTC.